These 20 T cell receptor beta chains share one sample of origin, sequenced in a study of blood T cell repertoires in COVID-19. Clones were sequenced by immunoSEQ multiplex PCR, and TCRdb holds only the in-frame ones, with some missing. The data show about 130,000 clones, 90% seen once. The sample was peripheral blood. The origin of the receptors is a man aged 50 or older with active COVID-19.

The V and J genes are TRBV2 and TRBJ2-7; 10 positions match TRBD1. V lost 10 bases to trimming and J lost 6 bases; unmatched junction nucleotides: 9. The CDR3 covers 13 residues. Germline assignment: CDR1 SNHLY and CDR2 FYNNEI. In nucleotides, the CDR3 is TGTGCCACTACGGGACAGGGGATGGGCGAGCAGTACTTC. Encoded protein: CATTGQGMGEQYF.

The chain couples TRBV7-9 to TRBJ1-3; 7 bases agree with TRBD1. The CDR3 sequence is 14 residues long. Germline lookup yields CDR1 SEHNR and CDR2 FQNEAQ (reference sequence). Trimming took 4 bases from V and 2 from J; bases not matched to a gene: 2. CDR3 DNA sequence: TGTGCCAGCAGCTACGACAGGGCTGGAAACACCATATATTTT. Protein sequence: CASSYDRAGNTIYF.

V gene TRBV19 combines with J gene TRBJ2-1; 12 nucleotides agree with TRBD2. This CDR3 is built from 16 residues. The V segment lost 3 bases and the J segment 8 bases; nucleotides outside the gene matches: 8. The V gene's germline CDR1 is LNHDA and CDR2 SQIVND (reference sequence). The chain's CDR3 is CASSMTSGSIEYEQFF. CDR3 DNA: TGTGCCAGTAGTATGACTAGCGGGAGTATAGAATATGAGCAGTTCTTC.

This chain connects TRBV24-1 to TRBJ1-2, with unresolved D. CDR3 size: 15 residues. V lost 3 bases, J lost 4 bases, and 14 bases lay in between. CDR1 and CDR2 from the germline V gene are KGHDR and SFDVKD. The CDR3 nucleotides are TGTGCCACCAGTGATACGGACCCTCGGGGCTATGGCTACACCTTC. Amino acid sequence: CATSDTDPRGYGYTF.

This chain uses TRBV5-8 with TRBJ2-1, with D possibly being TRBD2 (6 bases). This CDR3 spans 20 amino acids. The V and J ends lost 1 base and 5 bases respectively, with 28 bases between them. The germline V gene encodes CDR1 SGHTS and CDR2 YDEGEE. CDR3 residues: CASSLWRGVGPGTGDNEQFF. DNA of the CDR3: TGTGCCAGCAGCTTGTGGCGCGGGGTCGGTCCGGGGACGGGCGACAATGAGCAGTTCTTC.

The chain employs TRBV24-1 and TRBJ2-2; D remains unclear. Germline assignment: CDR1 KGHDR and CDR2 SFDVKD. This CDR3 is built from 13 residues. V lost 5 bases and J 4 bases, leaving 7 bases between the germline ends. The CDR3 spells CATSVSGTGELFF. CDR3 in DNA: TGTGCCACCAGTGTATCAGGCACCGGGGAGCTGTTTTTT.

The chain's CDR3 is CSVEWELAGGSYEQYV. The CDR3 DNA reads TGCAGCGTTGAGTGGGAACTAGCGGGAGGCTCCTACGAGCAGTACGTC. V gene TRBV29-1 combines with J gene TRBJ2-7, with 12 nucleotides matching TRBD2. The ends lost 3 bases at V and 0 bases at J; junction bases unmatched: 6. CDR1 and CDR2 from the germline V gene are SQVTM and ANQGSEA. This CDR3 has 16 residues.

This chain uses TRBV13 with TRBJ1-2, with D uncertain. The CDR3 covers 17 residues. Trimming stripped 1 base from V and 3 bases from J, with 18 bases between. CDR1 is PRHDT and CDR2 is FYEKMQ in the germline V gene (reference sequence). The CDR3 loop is CASSLVGAGLEDYGYTF. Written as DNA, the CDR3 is TGTGCCAGCAGCTTAGTGGGTGCTGGGTTGGAGGACTATGGCTACACCTTC.

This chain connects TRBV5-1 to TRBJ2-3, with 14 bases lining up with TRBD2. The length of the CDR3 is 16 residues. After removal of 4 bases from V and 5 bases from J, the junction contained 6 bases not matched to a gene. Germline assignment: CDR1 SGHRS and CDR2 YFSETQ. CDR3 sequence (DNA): TGCGCCAGCAGCCGGGGACTAGCGGGGGAAATAGATACGCAGTATTTT. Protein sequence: CASSRGLAGEIDTQYF.

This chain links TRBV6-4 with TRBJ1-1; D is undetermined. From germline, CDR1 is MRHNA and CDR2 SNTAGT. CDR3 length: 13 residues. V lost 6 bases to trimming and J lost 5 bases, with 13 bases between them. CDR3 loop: CASRKEAQTEAFF. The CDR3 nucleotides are TGTGCCAGCAGGAAGGAGGCTCAGACTGAAGCTTTCTTT.

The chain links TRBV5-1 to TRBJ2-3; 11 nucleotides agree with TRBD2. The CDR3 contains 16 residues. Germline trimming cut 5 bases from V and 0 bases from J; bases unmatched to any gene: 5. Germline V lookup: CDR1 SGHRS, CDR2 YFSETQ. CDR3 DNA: TGCGCCAGCAGATATATAGCGGGGGGGAGCACAGATACGCAGTATTTT. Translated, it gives CASRYIAGGSTDTQYF.

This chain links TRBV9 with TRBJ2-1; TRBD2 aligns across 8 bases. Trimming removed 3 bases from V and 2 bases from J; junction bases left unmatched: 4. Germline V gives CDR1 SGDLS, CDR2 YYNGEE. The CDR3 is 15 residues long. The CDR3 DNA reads TGTGCCAGCAGCGCCAGCGGGAGCGCCTACAATGAGCAGTTCTTC. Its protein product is CASSASGSAYNEQFF.

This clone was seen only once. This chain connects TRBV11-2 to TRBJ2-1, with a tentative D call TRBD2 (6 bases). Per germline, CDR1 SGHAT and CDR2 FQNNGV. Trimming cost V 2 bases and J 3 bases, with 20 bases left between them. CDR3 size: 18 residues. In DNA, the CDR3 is TGTGCCAGCAGCTTATATTTGCCCGGGACTTCACTCTACAATGAGCAGTTCTTC. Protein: CASSLYLPGTSLYNEQFF. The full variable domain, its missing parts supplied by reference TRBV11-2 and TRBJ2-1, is EAGVAQSPRYKIIEKRQSVAFWCNPISGHATLYWYQQILGQGPKLLIQFQNNGVVDDSQLPKDRFSAERLKGVDSTLKIQPAKLEDSAVYLCASSLYLPGTSLYNEQFFGPGTRLTVL.

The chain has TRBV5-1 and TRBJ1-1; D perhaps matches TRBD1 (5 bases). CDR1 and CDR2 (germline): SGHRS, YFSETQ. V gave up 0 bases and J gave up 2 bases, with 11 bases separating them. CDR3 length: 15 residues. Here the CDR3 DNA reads TGCGCCAGCAGCTTGGAATCCGGGACTAACACTGAAGCTTTCTTT. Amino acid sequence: CASSLESGTNTEAFF. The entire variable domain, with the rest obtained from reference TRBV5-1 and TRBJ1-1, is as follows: KAGVTQTPRYLIKTRGQQVTLSCSPISGHRSVSWYQQTPGQGLQFLFEYFSETQRNKGNFPGRFSGRQFSNSRSEMNVSTLELGDSALYLCASSLESGTNTEAFFGQGTRLTVV.

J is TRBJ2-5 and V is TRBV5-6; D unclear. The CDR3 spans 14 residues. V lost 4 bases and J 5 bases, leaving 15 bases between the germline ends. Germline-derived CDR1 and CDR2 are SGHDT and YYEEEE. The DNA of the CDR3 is TGTGCCAGCAGCCCACGCCGCTACCGGGAGACCCAGTACTTC. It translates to CASSPRRYRETQYF.

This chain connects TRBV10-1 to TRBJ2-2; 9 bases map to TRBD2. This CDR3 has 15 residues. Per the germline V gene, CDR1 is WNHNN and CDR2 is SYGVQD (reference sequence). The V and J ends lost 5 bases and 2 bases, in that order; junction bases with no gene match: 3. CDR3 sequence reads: CASSPSGVNTGELFF. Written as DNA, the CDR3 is TGCGCCAGCAGTCCTAGCGGGGTTAACACCGGGGAGCTGTTTTTT.

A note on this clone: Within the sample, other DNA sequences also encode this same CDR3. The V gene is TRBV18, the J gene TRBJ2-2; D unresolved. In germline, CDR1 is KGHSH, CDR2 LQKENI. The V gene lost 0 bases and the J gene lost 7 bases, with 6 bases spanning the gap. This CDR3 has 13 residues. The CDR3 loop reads CASSPPLSGELFF. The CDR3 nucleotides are TGTGCCAGCTCACCACCCTTGAGCGGGGAGCTGTTTTTT.

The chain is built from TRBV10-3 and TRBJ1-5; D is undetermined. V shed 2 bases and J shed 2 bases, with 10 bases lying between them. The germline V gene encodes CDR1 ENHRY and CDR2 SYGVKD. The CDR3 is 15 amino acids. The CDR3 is CAISEGGSGNQPQHF. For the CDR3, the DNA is TGTGCCATCAGTGAGGGAGGGTCGGGCAATCAGCCCCAGCATTTT.

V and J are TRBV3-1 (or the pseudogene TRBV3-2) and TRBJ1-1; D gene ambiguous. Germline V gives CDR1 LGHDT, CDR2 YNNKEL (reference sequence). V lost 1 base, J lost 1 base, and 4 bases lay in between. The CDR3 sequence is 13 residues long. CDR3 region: CASSQGQNTEAFF. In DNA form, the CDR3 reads TGTGCCAGCAGCCAAGGACAGAACACTGAAGCTTTCTTT.

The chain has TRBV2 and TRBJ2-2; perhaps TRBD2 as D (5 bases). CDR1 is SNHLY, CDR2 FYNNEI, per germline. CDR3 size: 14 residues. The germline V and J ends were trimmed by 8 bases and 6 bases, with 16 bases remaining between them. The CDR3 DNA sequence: TGTGCCAGCGGTACAATGGGGAGCGCCGGGGAGCTGTTTTTT. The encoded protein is CASGTMGSAGELFF. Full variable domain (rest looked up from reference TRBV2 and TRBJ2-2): EPEVTQTPSHQVTQMGQEVILRCVPISNHLYFYWYRQILGQKVEFLVSFYNNEISEKSEIFDDQFSVERPDGSNFTLKIRSTKLEDSAMYFCASGTMGSAGELFFGEGSRLTVL.